The source of this TCR beta chain is a study of T cells in Graves' hyperthyroidism and ophthalmopathy. General study findings and limits: Blood also contained most expanded thyroid clonotypes above 0.001.

Amplification yielded TCR beta CDR3 regions, with RNA transcripts as the source. First-round RT-PCR targeting the TCR CDR3 was performed with the HTBI primer set. TCRdb re-derived calls from the multiplex PCR reads in MiXCR, one entry per CDR3 protein. The sample lists about 480,000 distinct CDR3 sequences; roughly 14% were seen once. About this clonotype: Its antigen is currently unknown.

The study defined stable Graves' hyperthyroidism as no ophthalmopathy progression within 18 months. Recently diagnosed hyperthyroidism of less than 2 months' duration affected patients aged 18 to 65. The study based diagnoses on clinical symptoms, serum thyroxine and TRAb, thyroid ultrasound and orbital computed tomography. There are 17 residues in the CDR3. Germline CDR1 LGHDT, CDR2 YNNKEL (reference sequence). This sequence was found in a woman aged 18-29 years with Graves' hyperthyroidism. This sequence joins TRBV3-1 and TRBJ2-1; 13 bases map to TRBD2. The closer fit of TRBJ2-7 to the DNA end suggests the J call may be wrong. The specimen sequenced was blood. This CDR3 is CASSHTTSGRSYNEQYV. DNA of the CDR3: TGTGCCAGCAGCCACACGACTAGCGGGAGGTCCTACAATGAGCAGTACGTC.